These T cell receptor beta chains were read from a single sample in a study of T cell responses to AZD1222 COVID-19 vaccine. Generated by immunoSEQ multiplex PCR, the TCRdb table keeps only in-frame clones and is missing some. Of around 53,000 clones listed, about 86% are singletons. The sequencing here drew on peripheral blood, taken 28 days after the second AZD1222 dose. The source is an adult who received the AZD1222 COVID-19 vaccine. CDR3s include the opening cysteine and the closing phenylalanine or tryptophan. The order of the fields is clone size, D gene, V gene, J gene, CDR3 protein, CDR3 DNA. The D gene is left open where the match is weak. Clone size is shown for a subset of rows, as once, few, many or a class of expanded clone.

.	TRBD1	TRBV6-5	TRBJ2-5	CASSHRQGAETQYF	TGTGCCAGCAGCCATCGACAGGGGGCAGAGACCCAGTACTTC
.	.	TRBV7-9	TRBJ1-2	CASTNGGGNYGYTF	TGTGCCAGCACCAATGGAGGGGGTAACTATGGCTACACCTTC
.	.	TRBV5-1	TRBJ1-2	CASSRAQIEDGYTF	TGCGCCAGCAGCCGGGCTCAGATTGAGGATGGCTACACCTTC
.	.	TRBV19	TRBJ2-1	CASSLGDNSYNEQFF	TGTGCCAGTAGTCTTGGTGACAACTCCTACAATGAGCAGTTCTTC
.	.	TRBV11-3	TRBJ2-5	CASSPQSQTQYF	TGTGCCAGCAGCCCTCAATCCCAGACCCAGTACTTC
.	.	TRBV10-3	TRBJ1-2	CAISQSYGYTF	TGTGCCATCAGCCAGAGCTATGGCTACACCTTC
.	.	TRBV9	TRBJ2-1	CASSSLQNHEQFF	TGTGCCAGCAGCTCACTACAGAACCATGAGCAGTTCTTC
.	.	TRBV4-2	TRBJ1-5	CALPEQRGQPQHF	TGTGCCTTACCGGAGCAGAGGGGTCAGCCCCAGCATTTT
once	TRBD2	TRBV15	TRBJ2-3	CATSRGDSGRWDTQYF	TGTGCCACCAGCAGAGGGGATAGCGGGAGATGGGATACGCAGTATTTT
.	.	TRBV3-1/TRBV3-2	TRBJ1-4	CASSQGRPDGTTNEKLFF	TGTGCCAGCAGCCAAGGGAGACCGGACGGAACAACTAATGAAAAACTGTTTTTT
.	.	TRBV28	TRBJ1-6	CASLPSYNSPLHF	TGTGCCAGCCTCCCCTCCTATAATTCACCCCTCCACTTT
.	TRBD2	TRBV7-2	TRBJ2-3	CASSLGGLAGGRTQYF	TGTGCCAGCAGCTTAGGCGGGCTAGCGGGGGGCAGAACGCAGTATTTT
.	.	TRBV27	TRBJ2-3	CASSHTDTQYF	TGTGCCAGCAGTCACACAGATACGCAGTATTTT
.	TRBD1	TRBV7-9	TRBJ2-6	CASSLGDSFLSGANVLTF	TGTGCCAGCAGCTTAGGGGACAGCTTTCTCTCTGGGGCCAACGTCCTGACTTTC
.	TRBD2	TRBV2	TRBJ2-1	CAIRTSGSSYNEQFF	TGTGCCATCCGGACTAGCGGGAGTTCCTACAATGAGCAGTTCTTC
.	.	TRBV3-1/TRBV3-2	TRBJ2-1	CASSQGAGPGGEQFF	TGTGCCAGCAGCCAAGGGGCCGGGCCCGGTGGTGAGCAGTTCTTC
.	.	TRBV10-2	TRBJ2-7	CASRTTSDYEQYF	TGCGCCAGCCGGACCACTTCCGACTACGAGCAGTACTTC
.	TRBD1	TRBV18	TRBJ1-1	CASSPGTAMNTEAFF	TGTGCCAGCTCACCAGGGACAGCCATGAACACTGAAGCTTTCTTT
.	TRBD2	TRBV28	TRBJ2-5	CASSFGLAGTQETQYF	TGTGCCAGCAGTTTCGGACTAGCGGGAACACAAGAGACCCAGTACTTC
few	TRBD2	TRBV5-3	TRBJ2-2	CARIRLTSGRRVYTGELFF	TGTGCCAGAATCCGACTGACTAGCGGGAGGCGGGTTTACACCGGGGAGCTGTTTTTT
.	TRBD1	TRBV18	TRBJ1-1	CASSPPGTGYVGAFF	TGTGCCAGCTCACCCCCCGGGACAGGTTATGTAGGGGCTTTCTTT
.	.	TRBV12-3/TRBV12-4	TRBJ1-2	CASSDQGNYGYTF	TGTGCCAGCAGTGATCAGGGGAACTATGGCTACACCTTC
.	.	TRBV4-2	TRBJ1-2	CASSLSEMAGGGYTF	TGTGCCAGCAGCCTATCAGAGATGGCGGGAGGGGGCTACACCTTC
once	.	TRBV7-3	TRBJ2-1	CASSLNVPSPTSNEQFF	TGTGCCAGCAGCTTAAACGTGCCCTCGCCGACATCCAATGAGCAGTTCTTC
.	.	TRBV5-4	TRBJ2-2	CASSLGNGLNTGELFF	TGTGCCAGCAGCTTAGGAAACGGACTGAACACCGGGGAGCTGTTTTTT
few	TRBD2	TRBV7-8	TRBJ2-5	CASSLAGLAGDETQYF	TGTGCCAGCAGCTTAGCGGGACTAGCGGGAGACGAGACCCAGTACTTC
.	.	TRBV18	TRBJ2-5	CASSPQETQYF	TGTGCCAGCTCACCTCAAGAGACCCAGTACTTC
.	.	TRBV15	TRBJ2-3	CATSRVRDPSTDTQYF	TGTGCCACCAGCAGAGTGCGGGACCCTAGCACAGATACGCAGTATTTT
.	.	TRBV24-1	TRBJ1-5	CATSDFFPKIGPPSNQPQHF	TGTGCCACCAGTGATTTCTTCCCTAAAATCGGGCCCCCTAGCAATCAGCCCCAGCATTTT
.	.	TRBV7-3	TRBJ2-1	CASSLTGSDYNEQFF	TGTGCCAGCAGCTTAACTGGGAGTGACTACAATGAGCAGTTCTTC
.	TRBD2	TRBV19	TRBJ2-4	CASSILGTSGPNIQYF	TGTGCCAGTAGTATACTGGGGACTAGCGGACCGAACATTCAGTACTTC
few	.	TRBV19	TRBJ2-7	CASSIGPNKGLKSYEQYF	TGTGCCAGTAGTATAGGACCTAATAAGGGGCTTAAGTCCTACGAGCAGTACTTC
.	TRBD1	TRBV28	TRBJ1-1	CASLSGGLNTEAFF	TGTGCCAGCTTGTCAGGGGGCTTGAACACTGAAGCTTTCTTT
once	TRBD2	TRBV5-1	TRBJ2-2	CASSMGLADTGELFF	TGCGCCAGCAGCATGGGACTAGCGGACACCGGGGAGCTGTTTTTT
.	.	TRBV6-2/TRBV6-3	TRBJ1-2	CASSYSFYGYTF	TGTGCCAGCAGTTACTCGTTCTATGGCTACACCTTC
.	.	TRBV7-9	TRBJ2-4	CASNLVVAKNIQYF	TGTGCCAGCAACCTAGTGGTGGCCAAAAACATTCAGTACTTC
.	.	TRBV28	TRBJ2-1	CASTLRGNEQFF	TGTGCCAGCACTTTAAGGGGGAATGAGCAGTTCTTC
.	.	TRBV28	TRBJ2-7	CASSLSVEQYF	TGTGCCAGCAGTTTGTCTGTGGAGCAGTACTTC
.	TRBD2	TRBV6-2/TRBV6-3	TRBJ2-3	CASSYSREIAGDTQYF	TGTGCCAGCAGTTACTCCCGAGAGATAGCGGGGGATACGCAGTATTTT
.	TRBD2	TRBV19	TRBJ2-7	CASSLRTSVLSYEQYF	TGTGCCAGTAGTCTCCGGACTAGCGTCCTCTCCTACGAGCAGTACTTC
.	TRBD2	TRBV14	TRBJ2-1	CASSPYRGLAPYNEQFF	TGTGCCAGCAGCCCCTACAGGGGACTAGCGCCCTACAATGAGCAGTTCTTC
.	TRBD1	TRBV7-9	TRBJ2-7	CASTSTGQPNTRQYF	TGTGCCAGCACCTCCACGGGACAGCCGAACACGAGGCAGTACTTC
once	TRBD2	TRBV19	TRBJ2-5	CASSTSGREETQYF	TGTGCCAGTAGTACTAGCGGGAGGGAAGAGACCCAGTACTTC
few	TRBD2	TRBV3-1/TRBV3-2	TRBJ2-1	CASSLLGTGGEQFF	TGTGCCAGCAGCCTCTTGGGGACGGGAGGTGAGCAGTTCTTC
few	TRBD2	TRBV5-4	TRBJ2-2	CASSLITGLGFTGELFF	TGTGCCAGCAGTCTGATCACTGGACTAGGCTTCACCGGGGAGCTGTTTTTT
.	.	TRBV5-1	TRBJ2-5	CASTDRQETQYF	TGCGCCAGCACGGACAGACAAGAGACCCAGTACTTC
.	TRBD1	TRBV9	TRBJ2-3	CASRKDRGGSDTQYF	TGTGCCAGCAGGAAGGACAGGGGAGGATCAGATACGCAGTATTTT
.	.	TRBV21-1	TRBJ1-6	CASSKAWDRFDNSPLHF	TGTGCCAGCAGCAAAGCGTGGGACAGGTTCGATAATTCACCCCTCCACTTT
.	.	TRBV19	TRBJ2-3	CASSRAGVEGDTQYF	TGTGCCAGTAGTAGAGCAGGGGTTGAGGGAGATACGCAGTATTTT
.	.	TRBV3-1/TRBV3-2	TRBJ2-1	CASSQMTSSYNEQFF	TGTGCCAGCAGCCAAATGACTAGCTCCTACAATGAGCAGTTCTTC
.	.	TRBV28	TRBJ1-5	CASCSNQPQHF	TGTGCCAGCTGTAGCAATCAGCCCCAGCATTTT
.	.	TRBV6-2/TRBV6-3	TRBJ1-5	CASSYEFHQPQHF	TGTGCCAGCAGTTACGAGTTCCACCAGCCCCAGCATTTT
.	TRBD1	TRBV7-9	TRBJ1-2	CASFRTGTNYGYTF	TGTGCCAGCTTCCGGACAGGTACTAACTATGGCTACACCTTC
.	TRBD2	TRBV5-6	TRBJ2-1	CASSLVAGGGYNEQFF	TGTGCCAGCAGCTTGGTAGCGGGAGGTGGTTACAATGAGCAGTTCTTC
.	.	TRBV11-2	TRBJ1-1	CASSPRQFEAFF	TGTGCCAGCAGCCCCCGACAGTTTGAAGCTTTCTTT
.	.	TRBV6-5	TRBJ1-5	CASKGGGNQPQHF	TGTGCCAGCAAGGGGGGAGGGAATCAGCCCCAGCATTTT
.	.	TRBV7-2	TRBJ1-2	CASSSTNTADTF	TGTGCCAGCAGCTCGACCAACACGGCAGACACCTTC